The following is a T cell receptor (beta chain) sequence with its context. It was with a sample-barcoded 5' primer and a J-beta primer mix that a second PCR of roughly 6 to 12 cycles was run. TCRdb fed the 5' RACE reads into MiXCR, producing one record per CDR3 protein. The sample holds around 2 million distinct CDR3 sequences; 35% to 50% are singletons and the top ten take roughly 23%. This record belongs to a study of blood T cells in healthy people across ages. Germline V gene lookup returns CDR1 SGHTA and CDR2 FQGNSA. CDR3 length: 15 amino acids. The source material was blood. J is TRBJ2-4 and V is TRBV7-2; a possible D gene is TRBD2 (7 bases). The end of the DNA aligns better with TRBJ2-7, so the J call may be wrong. The sequence derives from a human donor in good health. CDR3: CASSLAGGRTYEQYF. The CDR3 nucleotides read TGTGCCAGCAGCTTAGCCGGGGGGCGGACCTACGAGCAGTACTTC.